This T cell receptor beta chain was captured in a study of blood T cell repertoires in COVID-19 (TCRdb year 2020). In terms of the full investigation: Collaborator samples came from the United States, Italy and Spain and covered acute and convalescent phases of COVID-19. The prospective study material was composed of cDNA or gDNA derived from T cells, B-cell-depleted T cells, or PBMCs. A de-identified subject ID, COVID-19 status, age in years and sex were almost always included in the sample metadata. HLA class I and class II types, where available, came from metadata supplied by the sample provider rather than from assay-based typing. The repertoires were made available in a free public database intended to serve as a resource for research on the immune response to SARS-CoV-2. Subjects who had been exposed to COVID-19, were actively infected with it, or had recovered from it provided the deeply sampled blood TCRbeta repertoires that made up the dataset. Samples came from the ongoing ImmuneRACE study (first 160 participants) plus 1,254 subjects from 6 global collaborators. On the study overall, not on this receptor specifically: How much clinical and demographic metadata was included differed by source and by participant, and the metadata was provided uncurated.

TCRbeta CDR3 regions were amplified from genomic DNA using the immunoSEQ Assay, a bias-controlled multiplex PCR. The study's own analysis went as follows. The number of nucleated cells in each sample was estimated from the amplification of reference gene primers within the assay. Sequence reads were collapsed and filtered to measure the absolute abundance of every unique TCRbeta CDR3 rearrangement. Productive Simpson clonality was computed per sample as the square root of Simpson's diversity index over productive rearrangements. What TCRdb holds here is the immuneACCESS table cut down to in-frame rearrangements. Part of the clones is not present; checked against another copy, under half of the missing clones reflect an unresolved V gene, and the others are unexplained. The D gene and trimming were derived from the DNA, and the V and J assignments and clone size from that table. This sample lists about 340,000 clones; around 91% were detected once. Clones ranked in the top ten supply less than 3.5% of the sample.

Comment on this clone: Its cognate antigen has yet to be identified. No base quality values were provided; no much bigger clone lies one nucleotide off.

A second Seattle source provided samples from volunteer blood donors who had recovered from COVID-19. Whole blood was collected in K2EDTA tubes by collaborating institutions according to the institutions' own protocols. For TCRbeta analysis, collaborators shipped samples as frozen whole blood, isolated PBMCs, or DNA extracted from either of those sample types. Looking up the germline V gene (reference sequence) yields CDR1 MNHNY and CDR2 SVGAGI. Counted from cysteine to phenylalanine, this CDR3 has 14 amino acids. CDR3 DNA is the only sequence kept; it has 42 bases, read in frame from the first base. Ends trimmed: V by 6 bases, J by 8 bases; bases unmatched to a gene: 7.

The chain is assembled from TRBV6-6 and TRBJ1-4; TRBD1 aligns with 9 central bases. The sequence derives from a young woman who had recovered from COVID-19. Sequencing was carried out using peripheral blood. The CDR3 reads as follows: CASSKQGAGEKLFF. The sequenced DNA is TGTGCCAGCAGCAAACAGGGGGCTGGGGAAAAACTGTTTTTT.